Included here is one TCR beta chain sequence, with context. Its antigen remains unknown. The data were taken from a study of cytomegalovirus exposure and HLA in healthy donors. V trimming: 0 bases; J trimming: 1 base; junction bases outside the gene matches: 11. Germline CDR1 and CDR2: MNHEY and SMNVEV (reference sequence). The CDR3 totals 18 residues. General study findings and limits: In a later analysis, at a false discovery rate of 0.05, 16,951 TCR beta sequences were associated with HLA alleles. Reports showed the classifier diagnosing cytomegalovirus status with high specificity and sensitivity. Among immune exposure information, only CMV serostatus was available.

Vbeta (60) and Jbeta (13) primers were used in the PCR. Assay used: immunoSEQ multiplex PCR; TCRdb lists only in-frame clones, some missing. This sample has about 160,000 clones, with over 65% found just once. The donors (healthy individuals) were bone marrow donors. The TCR originated in a woman in her thirties or forties in good health and CMV-seropositive. The chain joins TRBV27 to TRBJ1-2, with 7 bases matching TRBD1. Material: PBMCs. The CDR3 DNA is TGTGCCAGCAGTTTATCGTTTGTGCCAGGGGGAAATAACTATGGCTACACCTTC. Its protein is CASSLSFVPGGNNYGYTF.